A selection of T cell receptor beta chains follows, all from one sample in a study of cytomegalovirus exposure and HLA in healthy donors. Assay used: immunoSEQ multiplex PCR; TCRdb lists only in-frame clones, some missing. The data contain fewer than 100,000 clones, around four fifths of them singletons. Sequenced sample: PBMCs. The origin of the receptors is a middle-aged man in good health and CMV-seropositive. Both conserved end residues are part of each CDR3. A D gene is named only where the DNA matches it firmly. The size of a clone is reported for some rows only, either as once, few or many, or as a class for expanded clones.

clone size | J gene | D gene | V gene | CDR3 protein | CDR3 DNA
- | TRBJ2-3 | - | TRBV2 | CASMLRYRVDTQYF | TGTGCCAGCATGCTGAGATACCGCGTAGATACGCAGTATTTT
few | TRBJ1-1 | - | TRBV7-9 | CASSTYSGQGAFF | TGTGCCAGCAGCACATACTCGGGCCAGGGGGCTTTCTTT
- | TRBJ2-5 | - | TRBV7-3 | CASSLSGGIQETQYF | TGTGCCAGCAGCTTAAGCGGCGGAATTCAAGAGACCCAGTACTTC
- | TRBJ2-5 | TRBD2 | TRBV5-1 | CASSLEGGGAGWETQYF | TGCGCCAGCAGCTTGGAGGGCGGGGGGGCCGGATGGGAGACCCAGTACTTC
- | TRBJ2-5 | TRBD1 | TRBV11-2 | CASSFRDSLFQETQYF | TGTGCCAGCAGCTTCCGGGACAGTTTGTTCCAAGAGACCCAGTACTTC
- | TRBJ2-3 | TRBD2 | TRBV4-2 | CASSQDTGGGTTQYF | TGTGCCAGCAGCCAAGATACGGGCGGGGGAACTACGCAGTATTTT
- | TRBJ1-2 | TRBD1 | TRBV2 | CASSDRQGRYGYTF | TGTGCCAGCAGTGACCGACAGGGGAGGTATGGCTACACCTTC
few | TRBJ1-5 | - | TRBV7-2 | CASSLSGQNNQPQHF | TGTGCCAGCAGCTTAAGTGGGCAGAATAATCAGCCCCAGCATTTT
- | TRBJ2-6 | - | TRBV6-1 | CASNQGGAGANVLTF | TGTGCCAGCAACCAAGGAGGGGCTGGGGCCAACGTCCTGACTTTC
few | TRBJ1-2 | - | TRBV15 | CATSSEGLPNYGYTF | TGTGCCACCAGCAGTGAAGGACTACCTAACTATGGCTACACCTTC
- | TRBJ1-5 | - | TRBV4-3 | CASSRELSNQPQHF | TGCGCCAGCAGCCGAGAACTTAGCAATCAGCCCCAGCATTTT
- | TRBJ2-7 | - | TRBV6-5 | CASIEFHEQYF | TGTGCCAGCATAGAGTTCCACGAGCAGTACTTC
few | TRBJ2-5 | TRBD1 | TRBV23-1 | CASSNTSRSSGQGAAKPQETQYF | TGCGCCAGCAGTAACACCTCGCGGAGTTCGGGACAGGGGGCGGCTAAGCCCCAAGAGACCCAGTACTTC
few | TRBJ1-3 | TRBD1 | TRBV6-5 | CASSYGTAGNTIYF | TGTGCCAGCAGTTACGGGACAGCTGGAAACACCATATATTTT
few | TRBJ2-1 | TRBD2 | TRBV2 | CASSGSRGGSYNEQFF | TGTGCCAGCAGCGGGAGCCGGGGGGGCTCCTACAATGAGCAGTTCTTC
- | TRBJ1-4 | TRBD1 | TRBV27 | CASSSRQGFEKLFF | TGTGCCAGCAGTTCCCGACAGGGATTTGAAAAACTGTTTTTT
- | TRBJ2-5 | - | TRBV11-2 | CASSLVAGREQTQYF | TGTGCCAGCAGCTTAGTTGCAGGGCGTGAACAGACCCAGTACTTC
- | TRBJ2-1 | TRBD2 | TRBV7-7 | CASSTSESSYNEQFF | TGTGCTAGCAGTACTAGCGAAAGCTCCTACAATGAGCAGTTCTTC
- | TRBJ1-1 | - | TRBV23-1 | CASIKHQYTEAFF | TGCGCCAGCATCAAACACCAGTACACTGAAGCTTTCTTT
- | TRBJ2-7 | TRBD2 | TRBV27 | CASSLTGGGEQYF | TGTGCCAGCAGTTTAACGGGAGGGGGCGAGCAGTACTTC
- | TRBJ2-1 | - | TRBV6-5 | CASNPRSDSQGEQFF | TGTGCCAGCAACCCTCGGTCCGACTCTCAGGGAGAGCAGTTCTTC
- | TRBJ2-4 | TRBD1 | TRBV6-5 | CASSYSLQLTGGIQYF | TGTGCCAGCAGTTACTCACTCCAATTAACAGGGGGCATTCAGTACTTC
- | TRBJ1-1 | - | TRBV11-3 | CASSLAGNTEAFF | TGTGCCAGCAGCTTAGCCGGGAACACTGAAGCTTTCTTT
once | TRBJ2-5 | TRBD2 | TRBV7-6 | CASSPRRLAGTETQYF | TGTGCCAGCAGCCCCCGGAGACTAGCGGGAACGGAGACCCAGTACTTC
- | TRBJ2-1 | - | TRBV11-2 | CASSLLSGWSSPAGDEQFF | TGTGCCAGCAGCTTACTTAGTGGTTGGTCTAGTCCCGCCGGGGATGAGCAGTTCTTC
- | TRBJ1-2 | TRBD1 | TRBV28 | CASSAGTGTGLRYGYTF | TGTGCCAGCAGTGCAGGAACCGGGACAGGGCTTCGGTATGGCTACACCTTC
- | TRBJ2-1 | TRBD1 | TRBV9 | CASSVARGRGDNEQFF | TGTGCCAGCAGCGTAGCCAGGGGGCGCGGGGACAATGAGCAGTTCTTC
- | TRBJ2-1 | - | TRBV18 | CASSPKGQLSSYNEQFF | TGTGCCAGCTCCCCTAAAGGACAGTTGAGCTCCTACAATGAGCAGTTCTTC
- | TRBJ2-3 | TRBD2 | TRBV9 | CASSVSGGAEADTQYF | TGTGCCAGCAGCGTTAGCGGGGGGGCGGAGGCAGATACGCAGTATTTT
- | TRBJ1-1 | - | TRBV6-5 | CASSYGPQDTEAFF | TGTGCCAGCAGTTACGGCCCCCAGGACACTGAAGCTTTCTTT
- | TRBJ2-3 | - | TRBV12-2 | CASSCRDTKITDTQYF | TGTGCCAGCAGCTGCCGGGATACTAAAATCACAGATACGCAGTATTTT
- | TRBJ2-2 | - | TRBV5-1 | CASSLDPAGVTGELFF | TGCGCCAGCAGCTTGGATCCGGCAGGGGTTACCGGGGAGCTGTTTTTT
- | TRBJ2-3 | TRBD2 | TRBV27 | CASSLASGSTDTQYF | TGTGCCAGCAGTTTGGCTAGCGGTAGCACAGATACGCAGTATTTT
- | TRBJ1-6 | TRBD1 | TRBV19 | CASSRGQGYSPLHF | TGTGCCAGTAGTAGGGGACAGGGATATTCACCCCTCCACTTT
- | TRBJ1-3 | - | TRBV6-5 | CASKGVSGNTIYF | TGTGCCAGCAAGGGGGTTTCTGGAAACACCATATATTTT
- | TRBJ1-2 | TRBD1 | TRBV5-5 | CASSPTGIAYGYTF | TGTGCCAGCAGCCCGACAGGGATAGCCTATGGCTACACCTTC
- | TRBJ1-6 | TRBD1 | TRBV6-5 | CASSYYKTGNNSPLHF | TGTGCCAGCAGTTACTACAAGACAGGGAATAATTCACCCCTCCACTTT
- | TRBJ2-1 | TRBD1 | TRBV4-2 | CASSHSDRDYNEQFF | TGTGCCAGCAGCCACTCAGACAGGGACTACAATGAGCAGTTCTTC
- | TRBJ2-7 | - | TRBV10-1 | CASSEIEGYEQYF | TGCGCCAGCAGTGAGATTGAGGGCTACGAGCAGTACTTC
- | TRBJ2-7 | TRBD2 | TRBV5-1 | CASSYRGGGEQYF | TGCGCCAGCAGCTACCGCGGCGGGGGCGAGCAGTACTTC
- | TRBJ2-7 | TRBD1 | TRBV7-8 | CASSLTGDYEQYF | TGTGCCAGCAGCTTAACAGGGGACTACGAGCAGTACTTC